The source of this T cell receptor (beta chain) is a study of patients and donors after allogeneic stem cell transplantation. From the RT-PCR reads, TCRdb called clonotypes with MiXCR, one entry per CDR3 protein. Among 900,000 to 1,000,000 distinct CDR3 sequences listed, approximately 18% were seen once. Sequenced: blood, either unsorted or a sorted T cell fraction (not recorded which). The receptor comes from a human donor who was either an allogeneic HSCT recipient or a stem cell or donor lymphocyte infusion donor (not recorded which). It is not recorded whose cells these are; they may come from a transplant donor.

Here the CDR3 reads CSAALAGPYEQYF. DNA of the CDR3: TGCAGTGCGGCACTAGCGGGACCCTACGAGCAGTACTTC. The chain carries TRBV20-1 and TRBJ2-7; 10 bases are shared with TRBD2. The CDR3 is 13 residues long. The V and J ends lost 6 bases and 2 bases, in that order; junction bases with no gene match: 4. Germline V CDR1 and CDR2: DFQATT, SNEGSKA (reference sequence).